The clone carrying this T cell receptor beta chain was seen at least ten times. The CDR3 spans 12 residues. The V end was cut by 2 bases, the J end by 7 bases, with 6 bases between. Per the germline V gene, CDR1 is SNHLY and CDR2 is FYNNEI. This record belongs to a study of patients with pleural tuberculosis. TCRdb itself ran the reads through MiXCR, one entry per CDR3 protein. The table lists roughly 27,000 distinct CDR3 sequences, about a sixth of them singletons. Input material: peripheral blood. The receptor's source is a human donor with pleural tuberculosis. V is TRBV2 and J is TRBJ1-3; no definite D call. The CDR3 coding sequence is TGTGCCAGCAGTGAAAGAAAGAACACCATATATTTT. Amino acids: CASSERKNTIYF.